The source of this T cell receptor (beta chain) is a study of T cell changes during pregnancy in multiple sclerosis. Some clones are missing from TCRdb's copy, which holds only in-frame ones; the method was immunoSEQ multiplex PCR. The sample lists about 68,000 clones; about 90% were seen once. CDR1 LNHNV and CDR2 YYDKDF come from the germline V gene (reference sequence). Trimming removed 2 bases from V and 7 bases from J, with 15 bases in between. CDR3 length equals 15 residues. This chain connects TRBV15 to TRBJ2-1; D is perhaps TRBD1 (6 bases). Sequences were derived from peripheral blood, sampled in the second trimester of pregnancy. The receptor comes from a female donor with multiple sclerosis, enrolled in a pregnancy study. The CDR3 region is CATSRPQGFGNEQFF. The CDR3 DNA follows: TGTGCCACCAGCAGACCACAGGGTTTTGGGAATGAGCAGTTCTTC. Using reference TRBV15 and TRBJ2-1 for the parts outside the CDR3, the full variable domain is DAMVIQNPRYQVTQFGKPVTLSCSQTLNHNVMYWYQQKSSQAPKLLFHYYDKDFNNEADTPDNFQSRRPNTSFCFLDIRSPGLGDTAMYLCATSRPQGFGNEQFFGPGTRLTVL.